Listed below are T cell receptor beta chains from one sample, sequenced in a study of cytomegalovirus exposure and HLA in healthy donors. Clones were read by immunoSEQ multiplex PCR, and TCRdb kept only the in-frame ones, dropping some. The table shows about 180,000 clones, with 85% occurring only once. The sequenced sample consisted of PBMCs. The source is a young man in good health and CMV-seropositive. Both conserved end residues are part of each CDR3.

>TRBV6-1|TRBJ1-3
CASRPTTGAGNTIYF
>TRBV30|TRBJ2-5
CAWSVFTYRQETQYF
>TRBV2|TRBJ2-7
CASRRTGGTYEQYF
>TRBV7-9|TRBJ2-7
CASSLFPRVLQYF
>TRBV10-3|TRBJ2-5
CAISDGQGEETQYF
>TRBV6-1|TRBJ2-5
CASRGLAAYQETQYF
>TRBV28|TRBJ2-3
CASSLGVVAGATDTQYF
>TRBV10-2|TRBJ2-3
CASSPGTGSTDTQYF
>TRBV5-1|TRBJ2-5
CASSLGQGVKETQYF
>TRBV6-5|TRBJ1-6
CASSFGQGDNSPLHF
>TRBV27|TRBJ1-4
CASRGQTNEKLFF
>TRBV4-1|TRBJ2-5
CASSHSGDSGRARSTQYF
>TRBV19|TRBJ1-2
CASIRGPDSLYGYTF
>TRBV4-1|TRBJ1-2
CASSQDQGASYGYTF
>TRBV21-1|TRBJ2-5
CASSTQAEETQYF
>TRBV21-1|TRBJ1-2
CASSKVRGPGQGAFGYTF
>TRBV5-1|TRBJ2-7
CASTAGAYEQYF